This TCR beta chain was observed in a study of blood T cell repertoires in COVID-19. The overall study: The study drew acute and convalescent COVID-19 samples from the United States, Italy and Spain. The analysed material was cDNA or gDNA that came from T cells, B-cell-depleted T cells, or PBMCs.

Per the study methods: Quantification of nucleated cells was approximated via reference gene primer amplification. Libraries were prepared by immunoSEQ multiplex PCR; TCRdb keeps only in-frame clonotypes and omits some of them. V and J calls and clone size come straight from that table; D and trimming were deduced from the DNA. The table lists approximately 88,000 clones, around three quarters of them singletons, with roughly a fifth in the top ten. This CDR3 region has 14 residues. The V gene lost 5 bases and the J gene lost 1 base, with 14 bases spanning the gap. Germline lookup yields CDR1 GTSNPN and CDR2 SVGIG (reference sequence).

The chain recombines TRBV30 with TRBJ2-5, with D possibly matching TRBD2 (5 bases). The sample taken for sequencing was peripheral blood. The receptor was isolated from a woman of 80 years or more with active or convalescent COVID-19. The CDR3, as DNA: TGTGCCTGGGGGCGGGTGGATCTCCAAGAGACCCAGTACTTC. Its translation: CAWGRVDLQETQYF.